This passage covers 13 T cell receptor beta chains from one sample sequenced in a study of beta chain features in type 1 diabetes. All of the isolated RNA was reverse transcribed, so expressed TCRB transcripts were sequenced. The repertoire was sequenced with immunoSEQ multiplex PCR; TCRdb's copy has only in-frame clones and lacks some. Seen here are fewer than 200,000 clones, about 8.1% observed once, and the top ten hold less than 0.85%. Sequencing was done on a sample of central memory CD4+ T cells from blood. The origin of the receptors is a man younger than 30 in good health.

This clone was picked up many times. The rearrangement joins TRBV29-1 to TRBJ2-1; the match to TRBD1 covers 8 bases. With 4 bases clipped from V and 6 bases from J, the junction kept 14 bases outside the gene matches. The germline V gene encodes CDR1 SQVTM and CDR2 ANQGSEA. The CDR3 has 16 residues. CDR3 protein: CSVVSVGRGRVNEQFF. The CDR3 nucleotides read TGCAGCGTTGTATCGGTCGGCAGGGGGCGAGTCAATGAGCAGTTCTTC.

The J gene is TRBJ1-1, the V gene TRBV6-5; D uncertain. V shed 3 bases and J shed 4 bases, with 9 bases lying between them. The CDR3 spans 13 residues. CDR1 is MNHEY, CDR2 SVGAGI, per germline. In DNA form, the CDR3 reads TGTGCCAGCAGTTATGGGCAGATCACTGAAGCTTTCTTT. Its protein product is CASSYGQITEAFF.

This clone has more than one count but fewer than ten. CDR3 coding DNA: TGTGCCAGCAGCTCAAGCCTCAGGGGCTACGAGCAGTACTTC. This gives the protein CASSSSLRGYEQYF. The chain recombines TRBV9 with TRBJ2-5; TRBD1 is a possible D gene (6 bases). The J call may be mistaken, given a closer DNA end match to TRBJ2-7. Germline V gives CDR1 SGDLS, CDR2 YYNGEE. This CDR3 is 14 amino acids long.

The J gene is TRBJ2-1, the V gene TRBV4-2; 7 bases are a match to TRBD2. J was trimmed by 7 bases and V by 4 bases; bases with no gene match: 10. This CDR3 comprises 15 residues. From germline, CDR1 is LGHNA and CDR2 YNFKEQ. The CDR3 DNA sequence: TGTGCCAGCAGCCCCGGGACTACCCCGGGGAATGAGCAGTTCTTC. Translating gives CASSPGTTPGNEQFF.

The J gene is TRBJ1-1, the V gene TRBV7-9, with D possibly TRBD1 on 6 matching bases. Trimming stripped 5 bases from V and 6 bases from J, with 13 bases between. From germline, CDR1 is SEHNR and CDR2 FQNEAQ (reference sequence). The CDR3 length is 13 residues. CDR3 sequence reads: CASSPQGTSEAFF. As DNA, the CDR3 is TGTGCCAGCAGCCCGCAGGGGACCTCTGAAGCTTTCTTT.

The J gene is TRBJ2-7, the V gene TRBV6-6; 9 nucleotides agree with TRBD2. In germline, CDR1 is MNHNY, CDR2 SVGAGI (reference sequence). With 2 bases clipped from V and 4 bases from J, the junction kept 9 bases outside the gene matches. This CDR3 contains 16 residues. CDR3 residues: CASSYGGGGASYEQYF. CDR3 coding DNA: TGTGCCAGCAGTTACGGGGGCGGGGGGGCAAGTTACGAGCAGTACTTC.

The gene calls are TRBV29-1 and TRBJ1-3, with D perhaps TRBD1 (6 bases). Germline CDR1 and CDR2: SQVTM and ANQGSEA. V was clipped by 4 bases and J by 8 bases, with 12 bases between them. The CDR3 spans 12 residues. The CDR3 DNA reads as TGCAGCGTTGCATCAGGGGCAGACACCATATATTTT. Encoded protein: CSVASGADTIYF.

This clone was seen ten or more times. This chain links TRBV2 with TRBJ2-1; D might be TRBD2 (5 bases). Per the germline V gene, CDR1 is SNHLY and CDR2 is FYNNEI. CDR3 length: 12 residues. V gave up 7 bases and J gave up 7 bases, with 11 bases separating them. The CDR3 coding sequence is TGTGCCAGCAAACCGCCGGGGAATGAGCAGTTCTTC. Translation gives CASKPPGNEQFF.

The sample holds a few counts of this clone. The CDR3: CASSHRQGVTDTQYF. The CDR3, as DNA: TGTGCCAGCAGCCATCGACAGGGGGTCACAGATACGCAGTATTTT. The V and J genes are TRBV5-8 and TRBJ2-3, with TRBD1 identical over 9 bases. Germline V gene lookup returns CDR1 SGHTS and CDR2 YDEGEE. V trimming: 4 bases; J trimming: 2 bases; junction bases outside the gene matches: 5. The CDR3 covers 15 residues.

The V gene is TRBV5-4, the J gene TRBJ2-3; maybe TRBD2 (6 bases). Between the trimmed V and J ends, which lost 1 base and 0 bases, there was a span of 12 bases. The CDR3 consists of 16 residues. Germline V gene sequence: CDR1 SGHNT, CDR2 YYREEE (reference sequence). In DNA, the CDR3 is TGTGCCAGCAGCTTGCGGGCTAGCGCTAGCACAGATACGCAGTATTTT. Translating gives CASSLRASASTDTQYF.

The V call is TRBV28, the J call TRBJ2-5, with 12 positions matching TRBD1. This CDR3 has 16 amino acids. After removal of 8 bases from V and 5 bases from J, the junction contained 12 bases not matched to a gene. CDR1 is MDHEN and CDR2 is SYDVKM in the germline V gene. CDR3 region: CASLGTGTGGWETQYF. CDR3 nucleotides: TGTGCCAGCCTTGGGACAGGGACAGGGGGCTGGGAGACCCAGTACTTC.

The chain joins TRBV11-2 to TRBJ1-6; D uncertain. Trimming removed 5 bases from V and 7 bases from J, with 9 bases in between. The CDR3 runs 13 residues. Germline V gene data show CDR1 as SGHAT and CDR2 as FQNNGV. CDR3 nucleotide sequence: TGTGCCAGCAGCCAGGCAGTAAATTCACCCCTCCACTTT. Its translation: CASSQAVNSPLHF.

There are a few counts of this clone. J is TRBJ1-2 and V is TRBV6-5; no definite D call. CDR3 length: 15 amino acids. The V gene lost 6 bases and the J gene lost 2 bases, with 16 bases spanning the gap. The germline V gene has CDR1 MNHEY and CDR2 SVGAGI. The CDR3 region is CASRSRLRNNYGYTF. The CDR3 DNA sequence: TGTGCCAGCAGGTCGAGGCTCCGGAACAACTATGGCTACACCTTC.